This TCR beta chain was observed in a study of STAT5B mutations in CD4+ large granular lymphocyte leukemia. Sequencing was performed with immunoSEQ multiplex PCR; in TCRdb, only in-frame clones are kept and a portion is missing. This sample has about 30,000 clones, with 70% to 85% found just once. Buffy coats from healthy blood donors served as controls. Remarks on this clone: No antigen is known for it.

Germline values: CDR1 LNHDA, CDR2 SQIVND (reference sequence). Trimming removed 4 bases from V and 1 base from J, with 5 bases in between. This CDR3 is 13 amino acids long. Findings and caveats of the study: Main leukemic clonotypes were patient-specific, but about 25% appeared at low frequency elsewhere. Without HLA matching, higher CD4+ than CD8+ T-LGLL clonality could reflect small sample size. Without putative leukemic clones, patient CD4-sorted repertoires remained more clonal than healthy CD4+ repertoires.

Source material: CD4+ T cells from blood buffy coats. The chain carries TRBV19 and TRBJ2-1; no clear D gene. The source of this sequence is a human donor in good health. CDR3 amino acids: CASSSRSYNEQFF. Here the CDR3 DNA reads TGTGCCAGTAGTAGTAGATCCTACAATGAGCAGTTCTTC.